The present TCR beta chain was sequenced within a study of regulatory T cells in long-lasting Graves disease (TCRdb year 2021). In terms of the full investigation: Patients with newly diagnosed Graves' disease had been on antithyroid drugs for under 3 months. The study was conducted in China and was registered as a clinical trial. TCR sequencing covered about 13 persistent and approximately 20 newly diagnosed Graves' disease patients, some 35 samples in total. Peripheral blood TCR sequencing and RNA sequencing compared persistent Graves' disease patients with newly diagnosed Graves' disease patients.

The time point tag for this specimen amounts to: newly diagnosed GD, antithyroid drugs for less than 3 months. For both TCR sequencing and RNA sequencing, RNA was extracted from PBMCs using TRIzol. Graves' disease was diagnosed according to American Thyroid Association guidelines. Patients were recruited from an endocrinology department in Xi'an, China. Each patient gave 7 to 9.5 milliliters of peripheral blood, collected in an EDTA anticoagulant tube. Ficoll Paque Plus density gradient separation was used to isolate PBMCs, and no further T cell sorting was performed. An Agilent 2100 Bioanalyzer and agarose gel were used to check RNA quality, and a NanoDrop 2000 was used to measure RNA concentration. Library method: multiplex PCR. The sample was run on an Illumina HiSeq 4000. CDR3 regions were amplified by Arm-PCR with iRepertoire HTBI primers to construct TCR beta libraries. PCR products were gel purified before sequencing. Concerning the study's data processing: Gene usage analysis of CDR3 amino acid clonotypes relied on the roughly 64 TRBV and fewer than 15 TRBJ segments identified across samples. Filtered high-quality paired reads were merged into contigs using COPE and FqMerger. BLAST was used to align contigs to IMGT TRBV, TRBD and TRBJ reference genes, and CDR3 was defined according to IMGT. Clonotypes above 0.1% frequency were classified as highly expanded clones. Shannon entropy was used to measure repertoire diversity, and the Gini coefficient was used to measure V-J evenness. Public clonotypes were defined as clonotypes shared by more than one individual. The raw public reads went through TCRdb reprocessing: fastp at Q25, MiXCR clone calling, in-frame beta chains kept. Identical CDR3 proteins give one entry, which carries the most common genes and DNA. TCRdb, not the authors, supplied the V and J calls. Recorded for this sample are about 530,000 distinct CDR3 sequences; about 16% of them occurred a single time. The ten largest account for approximately 25% of the sample.

Beyond this particular receptor, the publication reports: Peripheral blood alone was examined, since thyroid tissue, which constituted the primary lesion, could not be accessed. Persistent disease showed preferential use of TRBV28, TRBJ1-2 and TRBJ2-5, whereas newly diagnosed disease favored TRBV20-1 and TRBJ2-1. Sequencing and analysis were restricted to the TCR beta chain. More public clonotypes were shared among persistent patients (under 3,000) than among newly diagnosed patients (966). Persistent Graves' disease patients showed lower TCR Shannon entropy and fewer highly expanded clones than newly diagnosed patients, suggesting clonal expansion. The authors acknowledged the small sample size as a limitation that may reduce accuracy.

This clonotype was picked up one time. Its binding antigen is unknown. The junction shows a germline mismatch at one end, possibly a read error. Spanning cysteine to phenylalanine, the CDR3 consists of 14 amino acids. Of the read, only the CDR3 DNA is kept; its 42 bases are in frame from base 1. The germline V gene gives CDR1 as SGHAT and CDR2 as FQNNGV. The same data also contributed to another study, on T cells in Graves' hyperthyroidism and ophthalmopathy. The second paper further reports: Stable Graves' hyperthyroidism was defined as no progression to ophthalmopathy during 18 months of follow-up. Hyperthyroidism patients were aged 18 to 65 years and newly diagnosed, with disease duration of less than 2 months. The study excluded patients with uncontrolled infections, other autoimmune diseases, pregnancy or lactation. Diagnoses were based on clinical symptoms, serum thyroxine and TRAb, thyroid ultrasound and orbital computed tomography. The TCR CDR3 was subjected to a first round of RT-PCR using the HTBI primer set and the Qiagen OneStep RT-PCR kit. Blood samples also contained most of the expanded thyroid clonotypes (frequency above 0.001), which suggests that blood repertoires may reflect thyroid immune responses. A model built on a 13 V-J signature distinguished ophthalmopathy from stable hyperthyroidism, reaching 85% to 90% sensitivity and about 81% specificity in cross-validation and 80%/75% in testing. In validation, the model predicted progression to ophthalmopathy a median of about 5.9 months before onset, with approximately 68% sensitivity and about 72% specificity. TCR V-J signatures able to tell the groups apart were searched for in a discovery cohort of 100 or so patients, of whom approximately 40 had Graves' ophthalmopathy and around 58 had stable Graves' hyperthyroidism. Prospective prediction of ophthalmopathy was tested in an independent validation cohort consisting of 18 hyperthyroidism patients and 15 to 17 patients who later progressed to ophthalmopathy. The 100 discovery patients were randomly divided into training and test sets at a 7:3 ratio. In more than 5 Graves' hyperthyroidism patients, the study also compared T-cell repertoires from thyroid tissue with T-cell repertoires from blood. After sampling, hyperthyroidism patients received methimazole starting at 30 mg daily, and ophthalmopathy patients received high-dose intravenous methylprednisolone. A second multiplex PCR round built the libraries, followed by size selection and purification. Sequencing of the libraries was done on an Illumina HiSeq2000 using paired-end 100 bp reads. SOAPnuke was used to process the raw data, removing reads that contained adapters or uncalled bases, had a mean Phred below 15, or lacked an exact match to the constant primer or identifier. COPE v1.2.5 was used to merge the high-quality paired reads, and each unique nucleotide sequence was defined as a clonotype. Clonotypes were aligned to IMGT TRBV, TRBD and TRBJ reference segments using MiTCR v1.1. The analysis was restricted to V-J combinations with a frequency above 0.0001, which together covered roughly 99% of the repertoires. A TCS score was defined as the ratio of F50 (clonal expansion) to E x V (chaos), with BLOSUM62-based TCRdist applied between CDR3 peptides within each V-J. Welch's t-statistics and random forest reduced roughly 540 V-J features to roughly 13, which were used in a naive Bayes classifier (R e1071). Sample size was not statistically predetermined, and blinding of investigators to group allocation was not performed. According to the paper, TCR Vbeta CDR3 sequencing was carried out on around 140 peripheral blood samples, which came from some 41 ophthalmopathy, 70 to 80 hyperthyroidism and approximately 17 progressor patients.

The chain is made from TRBV11-2 and TRBJ2-3; perhaps TRBD2 is the D gene, with 6 bases matching. The sequences come from peripheral blood mononuclear cells (PBMCs), collected at new diagnosis, from a patient treated with antithyroid drugs. The receptor was derived from a woman aged 35 to 59 with Graves disease. Donor details come from another sample of the same person, matched by shared clones. The nucleotide sequence is given as TGTGCCAGCAATCCCGGGGGTATGACCTACGAGCGGTACTTC. Translated, it reads CASNPGGMTYERYF.